Listed below are T cell receptor beta chains from one sample, sequenced in a study of response to subunit inactivated influenza vaccine. TCRdb used MiXCR to reprocess the RT-PCR reads, holding one entry per CDR3 protein. There are around 480,000 distinct CDR3 sequences in the sample; about a tenth occur only once, and more than 10% lies in the top ten. Sequencing used PBMCs from blood, obtained 35 to 45 days after vaccination. These receptor sequences come from a man aged 45-65 years who received an inactivated influenza vaccine. Both conserved end residues are part of each CDR3.

TRBV12-3/TRBV12-4,CASWVSGELFF
TRBV5-1,CASSPGGGGNTIYF
TRBV30,CAWSVLGEKLFF
TRBV7-2,CASSPQDRGYVNEQFF
TRBV27,CASKPWTASYEQYF
TRBV27,CASSLTGYGNTIYF
TRBV20-1,CSARDRRSGRPVHEQFF
TRBV6-2/TRBV6-3,CASLSGPEQFF
TRBV7-2,CASSLATGVKNEQFF
TRBV29-1,CSVTETAYLVEQFF
TRBV20-1,CSASRASGHTGELFF
TRBV20-1,CSARDRGGLYNEQFF
TRBV20-1,CSAGRGQLNTEAFF
TRBV5-1,CASSETGKSNTGELFF
TRBV20-1,CSAPPGGSSYNEQFF
TRBV7-9,CASSPEQGDAFF
TRBV7-9,CASSLGTVSSPLHF
TRBV7-2,CASSLVQGNYEQYF
TRBV12-3/TRBV12-4,CASSFHYEQYF
TRBV20-1,CSATAVNPYEQYF
TRBV13,CASSLSGIGTDTQYF
TRBV5-6,CASSPPGSISGYTF
TRBV10-3,CAISESWQGAYNEQFF
TRBV12-3/TRBV12-4,CASSWQDTQYF
TRBV12-3/TRBV12-4,CASSFTSYGTDTQYF
TRBV5-1,CASTIQGTETQYF